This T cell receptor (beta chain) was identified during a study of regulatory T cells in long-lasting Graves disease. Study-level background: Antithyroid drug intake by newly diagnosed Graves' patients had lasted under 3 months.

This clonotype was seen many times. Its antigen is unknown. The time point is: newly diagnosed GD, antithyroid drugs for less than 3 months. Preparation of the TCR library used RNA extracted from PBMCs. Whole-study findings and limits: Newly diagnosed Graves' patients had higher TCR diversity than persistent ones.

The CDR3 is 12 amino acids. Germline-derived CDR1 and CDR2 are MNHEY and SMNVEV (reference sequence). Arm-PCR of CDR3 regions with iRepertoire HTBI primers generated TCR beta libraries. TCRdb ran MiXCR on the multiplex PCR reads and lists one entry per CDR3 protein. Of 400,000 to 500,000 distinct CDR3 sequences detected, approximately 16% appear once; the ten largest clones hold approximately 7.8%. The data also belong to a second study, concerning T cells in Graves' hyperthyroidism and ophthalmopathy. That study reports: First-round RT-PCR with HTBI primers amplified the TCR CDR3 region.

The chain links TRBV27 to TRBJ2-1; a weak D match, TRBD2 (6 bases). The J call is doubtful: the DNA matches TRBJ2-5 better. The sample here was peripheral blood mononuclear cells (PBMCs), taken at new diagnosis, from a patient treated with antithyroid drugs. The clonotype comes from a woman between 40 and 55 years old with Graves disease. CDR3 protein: CASREGEETQYF. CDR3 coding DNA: TGTGCCAGCAGGGAGGGCGAAGAGACCCAGTACTTC.